This entry describes one T cell receptor beta chain. Its cognate antigen has yet to be identified. The sample holds no much larger clone one base away, and base qualities are not on file. CD8 naive samples were CD45RO-negative cells positively selected for CCR7, giving a CD45RA+CCR7+ population that excluded TemRA cells. Healthy HIV-negative adults with no recently reported acute infections or vaccinations were included as donors. Every donor was a Caucasian adult residing in Nashville, Tennessee, USA. Blood was collected by leukapheresis, and PBMCs were isolated by Ficoll-Histopaque density gradient centrifugation and then cryopreserved in liquid nitrogen vapor phase. Analytical flow cytometry was used to check the purity and quantity of every magnetically sorted T cell population. Genomic DNA was isolated from every sorted fraction and measured by UV absorbance on a Nanodrop 2000c. These data belong to a study of shared clonotypes between healthy human individuals (dated by TCRdb to 2020 to 2021). Broadly, across the study: The cohort included three men and a couple of women between 18 and 49 years of age. For each donor, CD4 naive and CD4 memory were each given three plates, CD8 naive was given two plates, and CD8 memory was given one plate. To estimate repertoire size and how much clonotypes are shared between individuals, the study performed deep sequencing of blood TCR repertoires from roughly five healthy adults. Libraries were prepared and TCR repertoires were sequenced by different laboratories using diverse techniques, in order to increase sequencing depth and limit assay-specific biases. Each donor's leukapheresis produced roughly between roughly 0.9 and 9 billion PBMCs.

Study-wide conclusions, independent of this receptor: Rarefaction of sorted-subset datasets indicated incomplete sequencing despite the large sequencing depth. Clonotypes shared by all four sorted-subset donors showed higher generation probabilities than non-shared clonotypes. When a few donors were compared, the shared fraction of clonotypes was approximately 5% for naive CD4, about 4% for naive CD8, 2% to 2.5% for memory CD4, and 0.4% for memory CD8. Pairwise subsampling led to the expectation that sequencing depth would affect the degree of clonotype sharing among donors. The small number of donors limited the genetic and exposure-history diversity represented. Estimated clonotype richness was generally larger for naive than for memory subsets. Sampling was limited to blood, and TCR repertoires in tissue likely differ from TCR repertoires in blood.

Using the deep immunoSEQ assay, multiplex PCR amplified TCR CDR3 regions from genomic DNA. For each cell subset, the extracted genomic DNA was distributed evenly across all wells of several immunoSEQ 96-well plates, and each plate served as one replicate. Each replicate PCR for sorted subsets received about 180 ng genomic DNA, equal to about 30,000 T cell genomes. The purified libraries were quantified using a Qubit 3.0 fluorometer, sized with a Bioanalyzer 2100, and then quantified again using the KAPA Library Quantification kit. Every immunoSEQ 96-well plate was sequenced on a dedicated single-read 150-cycle Illumina NextSeq 550 flow cell. Turning to the authors' computational methods: The immunoSEQ output contained only junctional sequences without quality scores, so filtering could not match that applied to full-length reads. Sequences were annotated with PyIR, a Python wrapper for IgBLAST v1.9, and V/J genes and CDR3 were assigned using IMGT germline references. Reads were filtered out if the reads had weak V/J assignments (E-value above 1e-6), no CDR3, stop codons, out-of-frame junctions, or ambiguous translated residues. A V3J clonotype was defined by an identical inferred V gene, J gene, and CDR3 amino acid sequence. The percentage overlap between two repertoires was calculated by dividing the number of shared unique clonotypes by the size of the smaller repertoire. Three approaches were used to assess repertoire richness: RTK rarefaction, the Chao1 estimator, and Recon v2.1 estimates of unobserved clonotypes. OLGA was used to compute generation probabilities for all TCRbeta clonotypes that the gDNA method yielded from several donors. TCRdb took this table from immuneACCESS and kept in-frame rearrangements with V and J called. Such tables lack part of the clones; where checked against another copy, unresolved V genes explain under half of the gap, and the rest is unexplained. V and J calls and clone size come straight from that table; D and trimming were deduced from the DNA. The sample table holds nearly 600,000 clones, of which roughly 95% were seen once. The ten largest clones take up around 0.11% of the sample.

Cut back by 1 base and 9 bases, the V and J ends lie 22 bases apart. The germline V gene specifies SQVTM as CDR1 and ANQGSEA as CDR2. The CDR3 covers 15 residues, taking in both the cysteine and the phenylalanine. Only CDR3 DNA remains: 45 bases, in frame from the first base. Sequenced material: naive CD8+ T cells sorted from blood. The sample's cell subset or site label is to be understood as: CD45RA+CCR7+. The source of this sequence is a woman aged 30 to 39 in good health. Recombination joined TRBV29-1 with TRBJ2-7; TRBD2 is perhaps the D gene, given 7 matching bases. The CDR3 protein is CSVEAGGDKALRQYF. DNA sequence: TGCAGCGTTGAAGCTGGGGGGGACAAAGCTCTTCGGCAGTACTTC.